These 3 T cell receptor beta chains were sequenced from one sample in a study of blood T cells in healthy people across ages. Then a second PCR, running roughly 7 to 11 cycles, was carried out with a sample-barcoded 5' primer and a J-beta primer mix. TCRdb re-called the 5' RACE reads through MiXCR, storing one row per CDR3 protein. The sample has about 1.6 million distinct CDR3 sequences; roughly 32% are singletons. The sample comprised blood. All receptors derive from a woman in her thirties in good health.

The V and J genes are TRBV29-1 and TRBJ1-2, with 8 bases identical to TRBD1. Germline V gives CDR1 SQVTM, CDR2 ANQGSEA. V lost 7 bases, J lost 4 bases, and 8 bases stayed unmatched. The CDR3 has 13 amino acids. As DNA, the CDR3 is TGCAGCGCAACCGGGACAGGTACCTATGGCTACACCTTC. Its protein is CSATGTGTYGYTF.

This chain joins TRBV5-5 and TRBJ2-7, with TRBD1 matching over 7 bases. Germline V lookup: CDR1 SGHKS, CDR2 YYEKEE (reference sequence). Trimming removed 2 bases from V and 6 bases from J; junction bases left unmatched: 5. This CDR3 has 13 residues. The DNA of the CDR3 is TGTGCCAGCAGCTTCCCGACAGGGCCCGAGCAGTACTTC. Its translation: CASSFPTGPEQYF.

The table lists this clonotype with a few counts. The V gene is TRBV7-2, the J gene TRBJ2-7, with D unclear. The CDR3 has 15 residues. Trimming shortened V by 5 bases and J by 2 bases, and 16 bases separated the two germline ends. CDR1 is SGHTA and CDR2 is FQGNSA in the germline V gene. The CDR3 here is CASSEHLTLTYEQYF. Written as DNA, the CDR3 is TGTGCCAGCAGCGAGCATCTGACGTTAACCTACGAGCAGTACTTC.